What follows are 28 T cell receptor beta chains derived from one specimen sequenced in a study of shared clonotypes between healthy human individuals (dated by TCRdb to the early 2020s). CD8 naive samples were obtained by positive selection for CCR7 among CD45RO-negative cells, yielding a CD45RA+CCR7+ population from which TemRA cells were excluded. Libraries were constructed by the immunoSEQ multiplex PCR assay. Sourced from immuneACCESS, this table was stored by TCRdb with only in-frame sequences that have V and J called. A share of the clones is absent; for the studies checked, an unresolved V gene accounts for under half, and the remainder has no known explanation. This sample comprises approximately 840,000 clones, around 96% of them detected only once. The top ten hold about 0.22% of the sample. Input material: naive CD8+ T cells sorted from blood. Per the publication, the cell subset or site label means: CD45RA+CCR7+. The receptors here all came from a man between 25 and 39 years old in good health.

J is TRBJ2-7 and V is TRBV11-2; TRBD2 might be the D (6 bases). V lost 2 bases to trimming and J lost 6 bases, with 11 bases between them. The germline gives CDR1 SGHAT, CDR2 FQNNGV. The CDR3 runs 13 residues. CDR3 protein: CASSLFQGGEQYF. CDR3 in DNA: TGTGCCAGCAGCTTATTCCAGGGAGGCGAGCAGTACTTC.

This chain connects TRBV2 to TRBJ2-1; 7 nucleotides agree with TRBD2. CDR1 is SNHLY, CDR2 FYNNEI, per germline. V was clipped by 3 bases and J by 7 bases; unmatched bases: 21. This CDR3 is 19 amino acids long. In DNA form, the CDR3 reads TGTGCCAGCAGTGATGAGGGAGGGCCTTTAGTTGGCGGTAATAATGAGCAGTTCTTC. Translation: CASSDEGGPLVGGNNEQFF.

V and J are TRBV19 and TRBJ2-7; the D gene is possibly TRBD1 (6 bases). The germline V gene has CDR1 LNHDA and CDR2 SQIVND (reference sequence). The CDR3 is made up of 14 amino acids. V lost 6 bases and J lost 0, with 12 bases in between. This chain's CDR3 is CASRYRDTSYEQYF. The CDR3 bases are TGTGCCAGTAGATACCGGGACACCTCCTACGAGCAGTACTTC.

The chain uses TRBV10-3 and TRBJ2-3; 9 positions agree with TRBD2. The J segment lost 0 bases and the V segment lost 2 bases, leaving 3 bases of the junction unmatched. The length of the CDR3 is 16 residues. The V gene's germline CDR1 is ENHRY and CDR2 SYGVKD. CDR3 in DNA: TGTGCCATCAGTGAGGAGCGGGAGGAGAGCACAGATACGCAGTATTTT. Translation: CAISEEREESTDTQYF.

The rearrangement links TRBV7-9 to TRBJ2-7; 9 bases map to TRBD1. The CDR3 is made up of 16 amino acids. Unmatched junction bases numbered 14, after V lost 6 bases and J lost 5 bases. Germline V lookup: CDR1 SEHNR, CDR2 FQNEAQ (reference sequence). As DNA, the CDR3 is TGTGCCAGCAGAGGGGTACAACAGGGGGCGTACGACGAGCAGTACTTC. Translating gives CASRGVQQGAYDEQYF.

This chain joins TRBV6-1 and TRBJ2-1; D gene uncertain. The CDR3 has 12 amino acids. Trimming shortened V by 7 bases and J by 7 bases, and 11 bases separated the two germline ends. The germline CDR1 and CDR2 sequences are MNHNS and SASEGT. CDR3 region: CASIPNWNEQFF. The CDR3 DNA follows: TGTGCCAGCATTCCGAATTGGAATGAGCAGTTCTTC.

The chain joins TRBV29-1 to TRBJ2-7; D gene unclear. Germline-derived CDR1 and CDR2 are SQVTM and ANQGSEA. The CDR3 extends over 13 amino acids. With 4 bases removed from V and 6 bases from J, the gap between germline ends came to 16 bases. DNA of the CDR3: TGCAGCGTTGTGCCCAGTAATACGGCCGAGCAGTACTTC. This translates into CSVVPSNTAEQYF.

The genes are TRBV6-5 and TRBJ1-2, with TRBD1 matching over 8 bases. V trimming: 2 bases; J trimming: 3 bases; junction bases outside the gene matches: 5. This CDR3 is built from 15 residues. Germline V gene data show CDR1 as MNHEY and CDR2 as SVGAGI. CDR3 sequence (DNA): TGTGCCAGCAGTTACCTTGCAGGGGGCCACTATGGCTACACCTTC. Residues: CASSYLAGGHYGYTF.

This chain uses TRBV6-6 with TRBJ2-7, with D tentatively TRBD1 (5 bases). The germline V gene has CDR1 MNHNY and CDR2 SVGAGI (reference sequence). The ends were cut back, 6 bases at V and 3 bases at J, with 12 bases in the middle. The CDR3 spans 13 residues. The CDR3 DNA sequence: TGTGCCAGCAGAACAGGTCCCCTCTACGAGCAGTACTTC. Its translation is CASRTGPLYEQYF.

This sequence joins TRBV19 and TRBJ2-7; 8 nucleotides line up with TRBD2. The CDR3 consists of 14 residues. Losses at the gene ends were 4 bases for V and 4 bases for J; bases not matched to a gene: 6. The germline V gene has CDR1 LNHDA and CDR2 SQIVND (reference sequence). The CDR3 here is CASSTFGGGYEQYF. DNA of the CDR3: TGTGCCAGTAGTACCTTCGGCGGGGGGTACGAGCAGTACTTC.

The CDR3, as DNA: TGTGCCAGAAGCCAGCAGTTCTTC. Amino acid sequence: CARSQQFF. The chain joins TRBV5-3 to TRBJ2-1, with D unclear. TRBV5-3 is an ORF, and what it does is uncertain. Trimming removed 4 bases from V and 11 bases from J, with 1 base in between. The CDR3 has 8 amino acids.

The genes are TRBV6-1 and TRBJ2-7; no clear D gene. This CDR3 region has 11 residues. In germline, CDR1 is MNHNS, CDR2 SASEGT. V shed 8 bases and J shed 7 bases, with 12 bases lying between them. As DNA, the CDR3 is TGTGCCAGCGAGGATGGTAAGGAGCAGTACTTC. It translates to CASEDGKEQYF.

The V and J genes are TRBV7-9 and TRBJ1-5; no clear D. Between the trimmed V and J ends, which lost 5 bases and 3 bases, there was a span of 23 bases. The CDR3 is made up of 18 amino acids. CDR1 and CDR2 from the germline V gene are SEHNR and FQNEAQ (reference sequence). The CDR3 protein is CASSILRAAENHNQPQHF. The CDR3 bases are TGTGCCAGCAGCATACTCCGCGCGGCAGAGAACCACAATCAGCCCCAGCATTTT.

The chain is built from TRBV27 and TRBJ2-6, with D maybe TRBD2 (5 bases). The V and J ends lost 0 bases and 1 base respectively, with 13 bases between them. The germline V gene has CDR1 MNHEY and CDR2 SMNVEV (reference sequence). The CDR3 runs 18 residues. The CDR3 is CASSLSFGELSGANVLTF. The CDR3 nucleotides are TGTGCCAGCAGTTTATCGTTCGGGGAGCTGTCTGGGGCCAACGTCCTGACTTTC.

The chain carries TRBV7-6 and TRBJ1-1; D remains unclear. Trimming took off 5 bases at V and 3 bases at J, with 16 bases between the two ends. The CDR3 contains 15 residues. In germline, CDR1 is SGHVS, CDR2 FNYEAQ. In DNA, the CDR3 is TGTGCCAGCAGCGAAAGGGCCCGGGGTGACACTGAAGCTTTCTTT. It codes for CASSERARGDTEAFF.

The chain joins TRBV5-1 to TRBJ2-2, with D maybe TRBD1 (5 bases). The CDR3 totals 14 residues. The germline V gene has CDR1 SGHRS and CDR2 YFSETQ. V was trimmed by 3 bases and J by 4 bases, leaving 10 bases between them. The CDR3 region has the DNA TGCGCCAGCAGCTCCCACGACAGCACCGGGGAGCTGTTTTTT. The encoded protein is CASSSHDSTGELFF.

This clone was recorded only once. The chain joins TRBV30 to TRBJ1-4; no definite D call. The CDR3 has 12 residues. Trimming removed 7 bases from V and 7 bases from J, with 13 bases in between. The germline gives CDR1 GTSNPN, CDR2 SVGIG (reference sequence). The CDR3 coding sequence is TGTGCCTTCCGGGAGCCTGGTGAAAAACTGTTTTTT. The encoded protein is CAFREPGEKLFF.

The V and J genes are TRBV7-9 and TRBJ2-7, with D possibly being TRBD1 or TRBD2 (6 bases each). The V gene lost 5 bases and the J gene lost 7 bases, with 18 bases spanning the gap. The CDR3 has 14 amino acids. Germline V gene lookup returns CDR1 SEHNR and CDR2 FQNEAQ (reference sequence). CDR3 protein: CASSPTGARWEQYF. The CDR3 region has the DNA TGTGCCAGCAGCCCGACGGGGGCCAGGTGGGAGCAGTACTTC.

In regard to this clone: Other DNA sequences in the sample encode the same CDR3. This rearrangement joins TRBV5-1 to TRBJ1-1; D is unclear. Germline V gene sequence: CDR1 SGHRS, CDR2 YFSETQ. The CDR3 spans 12 residues. Trimming cost V 0 bases and J 7 bases, with 7 bases left between them. CDR3 DNA sequence: TGCGCCAGCAGCTTGGTTCGGGGTGAAGCTTTCTTT. It codes for CASSLVRGEAFF.

The CDR3 sequence is CASSQAIAGGFGYEQYF. The CDR3 DNA is TGCGCCAGCAGCCAAGCGATAGCGGGAGGATTTGGGTACGAGCAGTACTTC. J is TRBJ2-7 and V is TRBV4-1; 10 positions agree with TRBD2. Trimming removed 1 base from V and 4 bases from J; junction bases left unmatched: 10. Germline V lookup: CDR1 MGHRA, CDR2 YSYEKL. This CDR3 spans 17 amino acids.

The rearrangement uses TRBV28 and TRBJ2-7; 7 bases line up with TRBD1. CDR3 length: 15 residues. J was trimmed by 2 bases and V by 5 bases; bases with no gene match: 9. Germline assignment: CDR1 MDHEN and CDR2 SYDVKM. The CDR3 loop is CASSPHRGPPYEQYF. The CDR3 nucleotides read TGTGCCAGCAGTCCCCACAGGGGACCTCCCTACGAGCAGTACTTC.

This CDR3 reads CATSSASGRLHNEQFF. Here the CDR3 DNA reads TGTGCCACCAGCAGTGCTAGCGGGAGGTTACACAATGAGCAGTTCTTC. The rearrangement uses TRBV15 and TRBJ2-1; the match to TRBD2 covers 11 bases. The V gene's germline CDR1 is LNHNV and CDR2 YYDKDF (reference sequence). CDR3 length: 16 residues. V lost 3 bases, J lost 5 bases, and 6 bases stayed unmatched.

This rearrangement joins TRBV4-1 to TRBJ2-2; D may be TRBD2 (6 bases). This CDR3 is 16 amino acids long. V gave up 1 base and J gave up 3 bases, with 12 bases separating them. Germline values: CDR1 MGHRA, CDR2 YSYEKL. The chain's CDR3 is CASSQGFGRYTGELFF. CDR3 in DNA: TGCGCCAGCAGCCAAGGCTTCGGGAGATACACCGGGGAGCTGTTTTTT.

The chain links TRBV14 to TRBJ2-3, with D uncertain. The CDR3 spans 15 residues. Trimming shortened V by 4 bases and J by 0 bases, and 11 bases separated the two germline ends. CDR1 is SGHDN and CDR2 is FVKESK in the germline V gene. DNA for the CDR3: TGTGCCAGCAGCCCTTTGGGTGTTAGCACAGATACGCAGTATTTT. Amino acid sequence: CASSPLGVSTDTQYF. Filled out from reference TRBV14 and TRBJ2-3, the complete variable domain reads EAGVTQFPSHSVIEKGQTVTLRCDPISGHDNLYWYRRVMGKEIKFLLHFVKESKQDESGMPNNRFLAERTGGTYSTLKVQPAELEDSGVYFCASSPLGVSTDTQYFGPGTRLTVL.

V gene TRBV29-1 combines with J gene TRBJ2-5; TRBD2 matches 12 bases. From germline, CDR1 is SQVTM and CDR2 ANQGSEA. The CDR3 consists of 15 residues. The V gene end was trimmed by 6 bases and the J gene end by 2 bases; junction bases not matched to a gene: 7. The CDR3 sequence is CSVYTGLAGQETQYF. The CDR3 DNA reads TGCAGCGTATACACCGGACTAGCGGGGCAAGAGACCCAGTACTTC.

The V and J genes are TRBV14 and TRBJ2-7; D is unresolved. The CDR3 covers 12 residues. Germline CDR1 is SGHDN and CDR2 is FVKESK. The V end was cut by 0 bases, the J end by 3 bases, with 3 bases between. CDR3 protein: CASSQENYEQYF. CDR3 nucleotides: TGTGCCAGCAGCCAAGAAAACTACGAGCAGTACTTC.

The chain carries TRBV18 and TRBJ2-7; possibly TRBD2 for D (5 bases). CDR1 is KGHSH and CDR2 is LQKENI in the germline V gene. This CDR3 spans 14 amino acids. The germline V and J ends were trimmed by 3 bases and 4 bases, with 13 bases remaining between them. CDR3 bases: TGTGCCAGCTCACCCTCGGGGTTAATTTACGAGCAGTACTTC. As protein: CASSPSGLIYEQYF.

The gene calls are TRBV7-6 and TRBJ1-4; no definite D call. The CDR3 length is 16 residues. Germline V CDR1 and CDR2: SGHVS, FNYEAQ. The V and J ends lost 6 bases and 8 bases respectively, with 22 bases between them. DNA of the CDR3: TGTGCCAGCAGTCGCGGGGTAGGGAAATCGGACGAAAAACTGTTTTTT. Translated, it gives CASSRGVGKSDEKLFF.